One sample yielded the 31 T cell receptor beta chains listed below, sequenced in a study of control samples from healthy donors and cancer patients. Generated by immunoSEQ multiplex PCR, the TCRdb table keeps only in-frame clones and is missing some. The sample carries about 51,000 clones, almost 90% recorded once. Material for sequencing was PBMCs. Source of these receptors: a man aged 45 to 65 with head and neck cancer.

This chain uses TRBV5-4 with TRBJ2-3; the D is unclear. The CDR3 loop spans 15 amino acids. V gave up 1 base and J gave up 0 bases, with 9 bases separating them. Germline assignment: CDR1 SGHNT and CDR2 YYREEE (reference sequence). CDR3 amino acids: CASSLLVGSTDTQYF. Written as DNA, the CDR3 is TGTGCCAGCAGCTTGTTAGTGGGTAGCACAGATACGCAGTATTTT.

This clone was counted a single time. The J gene is TRBJ2-1, the V gene TRBV5-5, with D perhaps given as TRBD1 or TRBD2 (6 bases each). The CDR3 consists of 19 residues. Trimming removed 4 bases at V and 2 bases at J, with 25 bases between. Per germline, CDR1 SGHKS and CDR2 YYEKEE (reference sequence). The CDR3 DNA reads as TGTGCCAGCAGCGGGGGGACACACTCGACCGTGGAGGCCTACAATGAGCAGTTCTTC. Translation gives CASSGGTHSTVEAYNEQFF.

The chain uses TRBV9 and TRBJ2-7, with D unresolved. With 5 bases removed from V and 3 bases from J, the gap between germline ends came to 15 bases. The germline gives CDR1 SGDLS, CDR2 YYNGEE. The CDR3 runs 14 residues. CDR3: CASSPRAQDYEQYF. The CDR3 DNA reads TGTGCCAGCAGTCCAAGGGCCCAGGACTACGAGCAGTACTTC.

This chain links TRBV2 with TRBJ1-4; possibly TRBD1 for D (5 bases). The CDR3 contains 13 residues. Deletions cut 10 bases from V and 0 bases from J, with 9 bases between. Germline CDR1 is SNHLY and CDR2 is FYNNEI. The chain's CDR3 is CATTGATNEKLFF. As DNA, the CDR3 is TGTGCCACCACGGGGGCAACTAATGAAAAACTGTTTTTT.

The chain links TRBV28 to TRBJ1-3, with TRBD1 as a possible D gene (6 bases). V was trimmed by 5 bases and J by 0 bases, leaving 11 bases between them. The CDR3 runs to 15 residues. The germline CDR1 and CDR2 sequences are MDHEN and SYDVKM. The chain's CDR3 is CASSRGHRSGNTIYF. CDR3 DNA: TGTGCCAGCAGTCGGGGACATCGCTCTGGAAACACCATATATTTT.

The chain combines TRBV4-1 with TRBJ2-1; D is unclear. This CDR3 is 15 amino acids long. V lost 4 bases, J lost 5 bases, and 15 bases lay in between. CDR1 and CDR2 from the germline V gene are MGHRA and YSYEKL. This chain's CDR3 is CASSRQPSADNEQFF. The CDR3, as DNA: TGCGCCAGCAGCCGACAACCGTCAGCCGACAATGAGCAGTTCTTC.

The V and J genes are TRBV9 and TRBJ1-6; TRBD1 aligns across 7 bases. Germline trimming cut 0 bases from V and 7 bases from J; bases unmatched to any gene: 7. The CDR3 runs to 16 residues. Germline CDR1 is SGDLS and CDR2 is YYNGEE. This CDR3 reads CASSVGGDSQNSPLHF. CDR3 nucleotide sequence: TGTGCCAGCAGCGTAGGCGGGGACAGTCAGAATTCACCCCTCCACTTT.

V usage is TRBV6-1 and J usage is TRBJ1-5, with TRBD1 as a possible D gene (5 bases). Deletions cut 3 bases from V and 4 bases from J, with 10 bases between. The germline V gene has CDR1 MNHNS and CDR2 SASEGT. This CDR3 is built from 14 residues. CDR3 DNA sequence: TGTGCCAGCAGTGATGGACACAAAAATCAGCCCCAGCATTTT. It translates to CASSDGHKNQPQHF.

This chain joins TRBV4-3 and TRBJ1-4; D may be TRBD1 (6 bases). Germline V CDR1 and CDR2: LGHNA, YSLEER. The CDR3 is 16 residues long. The V and J ends lost 0 bases and 9 bases respectively, with 17 bases between them. This chain's CDR3 is CASSQDGGTSVQKLFF. In DNA, the CDR3 is TGCGCCAGCAGCCAAGATGGCGGGACATCCGTCCAAAAACTGTTTTTT.

This clone was detected only once. This chain connects TRBV6-6 to TRBJ1-6, with D hard to call. V was cut by 5 bases and J by 0 bases, with 17 bases left in between. The germline V gene encodes CDR1 MNHNY and CDR2 SVGAGI (reference sequence). The CDR3 spans 18 residues. As DNA, the CDR3 is TGTGCCAGCAGTCCAACACGGACGGCCAGCTCCTATAATTCACCCCTCCACTTT. Encoded protein: CASSPTRTASSYNSPLHF.

This rearrangement joins TRBV11-2 to TRBJ2-1; D is possibly TRBD2 (5 bases). With 0 bases removed from V and 14 bases from J, the gap between germline ends came to 14 bases. Per the germline V gene, CDR1 is SGHAT and CDR2 is FQNNGV. The CDR3 extends over 13 amino acids. This chain's CDR3 is CASSLDRDSNKFF. CDR3 sequence (DNA): TGTGCCAGCAGCTTAGATCGGGATAGTAATAAGTTCTTC.

Here the CDR3 reads CASSLFQGTDSNQPQHF. Here the CDR3 DNA reads TGCGCCAGCAGCTTGTTTCAGGGAACGGATAGCAATCAGCCCCAGCATTTT. The chain is built from TRBV5-1 and TRBJ1-5; D may be TRBD1 (5 bases). CDR3 length: 17 amino acids. Germline V gives CDR1 SGHRS, CDR2 YFSETQ. Trimming removed 1 base from V and 0 bases from J, with 14 bases in between. The full variable domain, completed using reference TRBV5-1 and TRBJ1-5, is KAGVTQTPRYLIKTRGQQVTLSCSPISGHRSVSWYQQTPGQGLQFLFEYFSETQRNKGNFPGRFSGRQFSNSRSEMNVSTLELGDSALYLCASSLFQGTDSNQPQHFGDGTRLSIL.

The rearrangement joins TRBV11-2 to TRBJ1-3; 7 bases are shared with TRBD1. The CDR3 is made up of 15 amino acids. The trim removed 1 base at V and 2 bases at J, leaving 2 bases unmatched. Germline V gene lookup returns CDR1 SGHAT and CDR2 FQNNGV. DNA of the CDR3: TGTGCCAGCAGCTTAGTAAGGGGGCCTGGAAACACCATATATTTT. It codes for CASSLVRGPGNTIYF.

CDR3 in DNA: TGTGCCAGCAGTTTGCGGGAAACAGATACGCAGTATTTT. This gives the protein CASSLRETDTQYF. The chain joins TRBV12-3 or TRBV12-4 to TRBJ2-3; a weak D match, TRBD2 (6 bases). Trimming left V 3 bases short and J 3 bases short, with 7 bases between. The CDR3 totals 13 residues.

The J gene is TRBJ2-7, the V gene TRBV2; D may be TRBD1 or TRBD2 (5 bases each). The germline V gene encodes CDR1 SNHLY and CDR2 FYNNEI. The CDR3 is 13 residues long. V was clipped by 5 bases and J by 2 bases, with 10 bases between them. In nucleotides, the CDR3 is TGTGCCAGCAGTCGGGGACCCGCCTACGAGCAGTACTTC. Amino acids: CASSRGPAYEQYF.

The rearrangement uses TRBV6-5 and TRBJ2-4; TRBD1 or TRBD2 may be the D gene (6 bases each). This CDR3 spans 14 amino acids. Trimming took 7 bases from V and 6 from J, leaving 16 bases between them. Germline assignment: CDR1 MNHEY and CDR2 SVGAGI. The CDR3 coding sequence is TGTGCCAGCAAGGGGGGCGGTGTTACAAACATTCAGTACTTC. Protein: CASKGGGVTNIQYF.

The chain links TRBV24-1 to TRBJ1-1, with D tentatively TRBD1 (5 bases). The V and J ends lost 4 bases and 7 bases respectively, with 9 bases between them. The CDR3 totals 12 residues. Germline CDR1 reads KGHDR; CDR2 reads SFDVKD. DNA for the CDR3: TGTGCCACCAGTGAGGGGGATGGTGAAGCTTTCTTT. Protein product: CATSEGDGEAFF.

The chain couples TRBV7-2 to TRBJ1-5; D perhaps matches TRBD1 (5 bases). Trimming removed 3 bases at V and 1 base at J, with 10 bases between. The CDR3 runs 15 residues. The germline V gene encodes CDR1 SGHTA and CDR2 FQGNSA. The CDR3 region has the DNA TGTGCCAGCAGCTTGGGACGGTCGAGCAATCAGCCCCAGCATTTT. Protein product: CASSLGRSSNQPQHF.

The rearrangement links TRBV27 to TRBJ2-3; D gene ambiguous. This CDR3 contains 13 residues. Trimming left V 6 bases short and J 1 base short, with 8 bases between. In germline, CDR1 is MNHEY, CDR2 SMNVEV (reference sequence). The CDR3 spells CASRFTRTDTQYF. CDR3 coding DNA: TGTGCCAGCAGATTCACACGCACAGATACGCAGTATTTT.

The CDR3 is CASSRLDRTQYF. The CDR3 bases are TGTGCCAGCAGCCGGCTAGATCGTACGCAGTATTTT. The V and J genes are TRBV27 and TRBJ2-3; no reliable D call. The V end was cut by 6 bases, the J end by 8 bases, with 12 bases between. Germline lookup yields CDR1 MNHEY and CDR2 SMNVEV (reference sequence). This CDR3 region has 12 residues.

This chain connects TRBV5-6 to TRBJ1-5, with D possibly matching TRBD1 (5 bases). The CDR3 length is 15 residues. Per germline, CDR1 SGHDT and CDR2 YYEEEE. The V end was cut by 4 bases, the J end by 4 bases, with 15 bases between. The CDR3 loop reads CASSHSARANQPQHF. The CDR3 bases are TGTGCCAGCAGCCATTCCGCCAGGGCGAATCAGCCCCAGCATTTT.

The chain has TRBV20-1 and TRBJ2-5, with D perhaps given as TRBD1 or TRBD2 (5 bases each). In germline, CDR1 is DFQATT, CDR2 SNEGSKA (reference sequence). The CDR3 totals 15 residues. Trimming removed 3 bases from V and 0 bases from J, with 14 bases in between. The CDR3 sequence is CSASGALGDQETQYF. CDR3 sequence (DNA): TGCAGTGCTAGTGGGGCCCTGGGGGACCAAGAGACCCAGTACTTC.

The chain carries TRBV28 and TRBJ1-2; maybe TRBD1 (6 bases). CDR1 MDHEN and CDR2 SYDVKM come from the germline V gene. The V gene lost 7 bases and the J gene lost 4 bases, with 19 bases spanning the gap. The CDR3 length is 15 residues. Here the CDR3 reads CASNEGIRDTYGYTF. CDR3 sequence (DNA): TGTGCCAGCAATGAGGGGATCCGGGACACCTATGGCTACACCTTC.

The gene calls are TRBV30 and TRBJ1-1; no clear D gene. Per the germline V gene, CDR1 is GTSNPN and CDR2 is SVGIG (reference sequence). V lost 1 base and J 2 bases, leaving 8 bases between the germline ends. CDR3 length equals 13 residues. The CDR3 DNA is TGTGCCTGGAGTGCGGCCCAAAACACTGAAGCTTTCTTT. Amino acids: CAWSAAQNTEAFF.

The chain links TRBV28 to TRBJ1-2, with D possibly being TRBD1 (6 bases). Germline V CDR1 and CDR2: MDHEN, SYDVKM. Trimming shortened V by 8 bases and J by 4 bases, and 14 bases separated the two germline ends. The CDR3 is 13 amino acids. CDR3 DNA sequence: TGTGCCAGCTACAGGGAAATGGCCTATGGCTACACCTTC. It yields the protein CASYREMAYGYTF.

This chain connects TRBV5-6 to TRBJ2-7, with D possibly TRBD1 on 8 matching bases. CDR3 length equals 17 residues. The V end was cut by 0 bases, the J end by 2 bases, with 18 bases between. From germline, CDR1 is SGHDT and CDR2 YYEEEE. CDR3 region: CASSLGQGASGTYEQYF. CDR3 DNA: TGTGCCAGCAGCTTGGGCCAGGGGGCTAGCGGAACCTACGAGCAGTACTTC.

The chain uses TRBV18 and TRBJ1-6; the D gene is possibly TRBD1 (6 bases). This CDR3 is built from 19 residues. The germline gives CDR1 KGHSH, CDR2 LQKENI. The germline V and J ends were trimmed by 3 bases and 0 bases, with 18 bases remaining between them. The CDR3 sequence is CASSPTEPGQGSYNSPLHF. CDR3 DNA sequence: TGTGCCAGCTCACCCACAGAACCGGGACAAGGCTCCTATAATTCACCCCTCCACTTT.

V usage is TRBV29-1 and J usage is TRBJ1-3; no firm D call. Germline assignment: CDR1 SQVTM and CDR2 ANQGSEA. The CDR3 has 14 residues. Trimming took off 0 bases at V and 0 bases at J, with 6 bases between the two ends. The CDR3 loop is CSVEDAYSGNTIYF. The DNA of the CDR3 is TGCAGCGTTGAAGACGCCTACTCTGGAAACACCATATATTTT.

The chain employs TRBV27 and TRBJ1-1, with TRBD1 as a possible D gene (6 bases). V gave up 11 bases and J gave up 5 bases, with 15 bases separating them. CDR1 is MNHEY and CDR2 is SMNVEV in the germline V gene (reference sequence). The CDR3 loop spans 12 amino acids. CDR3 DNA sequence: TGTGCCGCGGGGGCGGCAGGGACTGAAGCTTTCTTT. Its protein is CAAGAAGTEAFF.

This chain joins TRBV6-4 and TRBJ2-3; possible D gene TRBD1, 5 bases. V shed 3 bases and J shed 5 bases, with 12 bases lying between them. In germline, CDR1 is MRHNA, CDR2 SNTAGT. The CDR3 length is 14 residues. The CDR3 DNA follows: TGTGCCAGCAGTGAAGGGCAGGGTGAAGATACGCAGTATTTT. Amino acid sequence: CASSEGQGEDTQYF.

This chain connects TRBV4-1 to TRBJ2-2, with D perhaps TRBD1 or TRBD2 (5 bases each). Germline CDR1 reads MGHRA; CDR2 reads YSYEKL. There are 17 residues in the CDR3. V lost 5 bases to trimming and J lost 0 bases, with 16 bases between them. The CDR3 sequence: CASSLIPGTANTGELFF. The CDR3 DNA reads TGCGCCAGCAGCTTGATTCCCGGGACCGCGAACACCGGGGAGCTGTTTTTT.